Sequencing of this TCR beta chain was carried out in a study of OX40 agonist ivuxolimab in advanced cancers. Points from the study as a whole: At 0.1 to 3.0 mg/kg and by week 6, CD4+ and CD8+ T cells in the blood had expanded clonally.

TCRdb's copy holds only in-frame clones and misses some; the assay was immunoSEQ multiplex PCR. The table has approximately 79,000 clones, around 86% seen once; the top ten hold about 1%. This CDR3 has 14 amino acids. Trimming shortened V by 7 bases and J by 0 bases, and 12 bases separated the two germline ends. Germline V gives CDR1 LNHDA, CDR2 SQIVND (reference sequence). Turning to this clone: Its antigen is not known.

The specimen comprised CD4+ or CD8+ T cells sorted from blood, sampled in a trial of the OX40 agonist ivuxolimab. The chain recombines TRBV19 with TRBJ1-2; D gene ambiguous. The source of this sequence is an adult with an advanced solid tumor such as melanoma, head and neck, liver or kidney cancer. CDR3 residues: CASTFGPTNYGYTF. The CDR3 coding sequence is TGTGCCAGTACTTTTGGACCGACTAACTATGGCTACACCTTC.